This TCR beta chain stems from a study of T cells after yellow fever vaccination. Study findings and constraints: Clonotypes found in both CD4 and CD8 compartments made up a small share. The secondary response was weaker but peaked faster, day 5 versus 15. Post-booster reappearance was seen for most primary-vaccination clones (around 96% CD4, roughly 88% CD8). Abundant clonotypes from the bulk population could have been carried over as contaminants into FACS-sorted repertoires.

In its sample, this clonotype was seen a few times. Its specificity is unknown. Each CDR3 protein gets one entry after TCRdb re-called the 5' RACE reads with MiXCR. The sample has approximately 610,000 distinct CDR3 sequences, about 17% seen once. J lost 1 base, V lost 4 bases, and 9 bases had no gene match. The CDR3 runs 18 residues. CDR1 DFQATT and CDR2 SNEGSKA come from the germline V gene (reference sequence). The sample was PBMCs, taken 5 days after the first yellow fever vaccination. The source is a man between 18 and 35 years old who received the YFV17D yellow fever vaccine. The chain links TRBV20-1 to TRBJ2-3; 15 bases line up with TRBD2. DNA for the CDR3: TGCAGTGCTAAAACAGGACTAGCGGGGGGGCGTGGCACAGATACGCAGTATTTT. It specifies CSAKTGLAGGRGTDTQYF.